This TCR beta chain was identified in a study of Graves' ophthalmopathy and Graves' hyperthyroidism. Amplified TCR beta CDR3 regions were obtained using RNA transcripts as template. In the first round, RT-PCR was carried out with HTBI primers, and a multiplex PCR formed the second round. TCRdb fed the multiplex PCR reads into MiXCR, producing one record per CDR3 protein. The data contain hundreds of thousands of distinct CDR3 sequences, approximately 40% of them singletons. At least ten counts were recorded for this clonotype. CDR3 size: 13 residues. CDR1 and CDR2 from the germline V gene are DFQATT and SNEGSKA (reference sequence). Trimming stripped 6 bases from V and 4 bases from J, with 15 bases between.

Sequencing used peripheral blood. The source of this sequence is an adult man with Graves' ophthalmopathy. This rearrangement joins TRBV20-1 to TRBJ1-2, with D perhaps TRBD1 (6 bases). In nucleotides, the CDR3 is TGCAGTGCCATCCCGGGACACCGCTATGGCTACACCTTC. Residues: CSAIPGHRYGYTF.